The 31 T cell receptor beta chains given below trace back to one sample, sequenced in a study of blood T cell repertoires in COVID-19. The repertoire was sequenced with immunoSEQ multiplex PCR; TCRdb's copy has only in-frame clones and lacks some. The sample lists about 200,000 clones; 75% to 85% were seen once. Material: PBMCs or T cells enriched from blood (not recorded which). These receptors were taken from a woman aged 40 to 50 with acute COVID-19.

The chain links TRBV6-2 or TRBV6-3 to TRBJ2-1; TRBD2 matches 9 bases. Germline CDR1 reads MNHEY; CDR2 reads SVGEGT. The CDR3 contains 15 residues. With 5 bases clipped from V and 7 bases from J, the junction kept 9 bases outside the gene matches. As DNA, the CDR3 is TGTGCCAGCAGTATAGCGGGGGTCGGGTTTAATGAGCAGTTCTTC. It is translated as CASSIAGVGFNEQFF.

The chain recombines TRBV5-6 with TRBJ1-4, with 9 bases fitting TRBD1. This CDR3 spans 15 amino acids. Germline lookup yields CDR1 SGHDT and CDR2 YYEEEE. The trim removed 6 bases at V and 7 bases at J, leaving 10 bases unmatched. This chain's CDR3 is CASTQFGQGSEKLFF. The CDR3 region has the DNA TGTGCCAGCACCCAATTCGGACAGGGGAGTGAAAAACTGTTTTTT.

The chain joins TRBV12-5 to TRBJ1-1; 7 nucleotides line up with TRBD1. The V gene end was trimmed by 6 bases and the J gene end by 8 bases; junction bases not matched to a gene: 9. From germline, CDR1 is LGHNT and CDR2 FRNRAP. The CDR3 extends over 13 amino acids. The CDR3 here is CASGRDSLLEAFF. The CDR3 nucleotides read TGTGCTAGTGGCCGGGACAGCCTCTTAGAAGCTTTCTTT.

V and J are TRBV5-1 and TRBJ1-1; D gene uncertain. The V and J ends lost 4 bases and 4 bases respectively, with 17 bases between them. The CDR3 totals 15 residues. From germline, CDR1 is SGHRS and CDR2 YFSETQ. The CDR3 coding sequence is TGCGCCAGCAGCCCGGAACAGCCTTTAGGCACTGAAGCTTTCTTT. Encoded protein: CASSPEQPLGTEAFF.

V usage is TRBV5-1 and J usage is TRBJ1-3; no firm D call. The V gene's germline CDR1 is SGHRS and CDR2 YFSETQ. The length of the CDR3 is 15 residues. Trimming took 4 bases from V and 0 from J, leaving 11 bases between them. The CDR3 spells CASSVDTHSGNTIYF. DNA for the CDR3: TGCGCCAGCAGCGTAGACACTCACTCTGGAAACACCATATATTTT. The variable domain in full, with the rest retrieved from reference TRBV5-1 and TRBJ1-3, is KAGVTQTPRYLIKTRGQQVTLSCSPISGHRSVSWYQQTPGQGLQFLFEYFSETQRNKGNFPGRFSGRQFSNSRSEMNVSTLELGDSALYLCASSVDTHSGNTIYFGEGSWLTVV.

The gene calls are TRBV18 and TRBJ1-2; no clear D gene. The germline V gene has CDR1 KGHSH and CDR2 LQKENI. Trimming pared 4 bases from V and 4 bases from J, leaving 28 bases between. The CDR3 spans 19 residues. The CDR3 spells CASSLGKATPSRAVYGYTF. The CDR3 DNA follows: TGTGCCAGCTCACTCGGGAAGGCCACGCCGAGCCGAGCCGTCTATGGCTACACCTTC.

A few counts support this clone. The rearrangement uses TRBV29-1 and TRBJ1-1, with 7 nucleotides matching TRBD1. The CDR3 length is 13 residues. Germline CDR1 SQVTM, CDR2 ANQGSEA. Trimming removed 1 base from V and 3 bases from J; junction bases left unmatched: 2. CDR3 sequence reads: CSVEGTGYTEAFF. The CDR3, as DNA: TGCAGCGTTGAAGGGACAGGTTACACTGAAGCTTTCTTT.

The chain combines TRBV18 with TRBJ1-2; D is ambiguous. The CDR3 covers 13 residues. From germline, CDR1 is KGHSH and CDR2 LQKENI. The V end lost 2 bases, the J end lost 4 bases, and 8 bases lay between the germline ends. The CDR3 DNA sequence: TGTGCCAGCTCACCAGGGAGCTTCTATGGCTACACCTTC. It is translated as CASSPGSFYGYTF.

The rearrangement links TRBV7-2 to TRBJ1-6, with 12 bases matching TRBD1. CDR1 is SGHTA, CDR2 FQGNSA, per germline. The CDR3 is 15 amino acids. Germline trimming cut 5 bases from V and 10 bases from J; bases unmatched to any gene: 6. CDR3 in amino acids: CASSPGTGGGSPLHF. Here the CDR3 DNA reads TGTGCCAGCAGCCCCGGGACAGGGGGCGGATCACCCCTCCACTTT.

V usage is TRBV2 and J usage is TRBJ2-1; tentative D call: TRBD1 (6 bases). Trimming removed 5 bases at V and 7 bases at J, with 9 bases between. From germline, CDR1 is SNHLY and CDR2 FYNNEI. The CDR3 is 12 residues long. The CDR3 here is CASSYRENEQFF. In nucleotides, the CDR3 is TGTGCCAGCAGTTACAGGGAAAATGAGCAGTTCTTC.

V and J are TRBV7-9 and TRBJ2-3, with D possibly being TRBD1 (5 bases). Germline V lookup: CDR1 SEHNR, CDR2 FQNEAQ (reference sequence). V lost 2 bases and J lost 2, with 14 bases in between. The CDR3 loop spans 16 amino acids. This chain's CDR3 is CASSLILGHFTDTQYF. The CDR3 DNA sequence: TGTGCCAGCAGCTTAATTCTAGGACACTTCACAGATACGCAGTATTTT. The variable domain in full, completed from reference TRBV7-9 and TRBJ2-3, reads DTGVSQNPRHKITKRGQNVTFRCDPISEHNRLYWYRQTLGQGPEFLTYFQNEAQLEKSRLLSDRFSAERPKGSFSTLEIQRTEQGDSAMYLCASSLILGHFTDTQYFGPGTRLTVL.

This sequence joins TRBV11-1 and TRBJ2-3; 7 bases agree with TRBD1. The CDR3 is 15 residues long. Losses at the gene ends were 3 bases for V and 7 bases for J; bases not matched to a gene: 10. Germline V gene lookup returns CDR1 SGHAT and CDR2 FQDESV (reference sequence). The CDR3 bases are TGTGCCAGCAGCTTGACAGGGACCCTCTCGAATACGCAGTATTTT. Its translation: CASSLTGTLSNTQYF.

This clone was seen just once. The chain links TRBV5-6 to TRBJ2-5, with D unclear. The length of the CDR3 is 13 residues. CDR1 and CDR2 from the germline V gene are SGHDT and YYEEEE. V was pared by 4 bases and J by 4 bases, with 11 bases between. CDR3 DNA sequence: TGTGCCAGCAGCGGAGCTGGGTTAGAGACCCAGTACTTC. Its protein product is CASSGAGLETQYF.

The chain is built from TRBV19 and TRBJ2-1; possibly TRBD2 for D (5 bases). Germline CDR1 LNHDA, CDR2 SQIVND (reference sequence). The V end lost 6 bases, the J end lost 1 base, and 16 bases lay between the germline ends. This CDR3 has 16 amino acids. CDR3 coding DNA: TGTGCCAGTAGCCCTTCGGGGTTAGGTTCCTACAATGAGCAGTTCTTC. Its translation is CASSPSGLGSYNEQFF.

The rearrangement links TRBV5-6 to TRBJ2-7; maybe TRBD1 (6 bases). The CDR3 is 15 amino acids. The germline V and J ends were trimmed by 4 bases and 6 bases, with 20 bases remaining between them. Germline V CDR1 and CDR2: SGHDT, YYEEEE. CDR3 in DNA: TGTGCCAGCAGCCCGAGGGCAGGGGACCGCGGCGAGCAGTACTTC. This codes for CASSPRAGDRGEQYF.

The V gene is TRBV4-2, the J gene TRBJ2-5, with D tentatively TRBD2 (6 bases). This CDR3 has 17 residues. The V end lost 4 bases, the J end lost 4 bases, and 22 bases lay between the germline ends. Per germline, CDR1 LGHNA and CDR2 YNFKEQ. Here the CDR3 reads CASSLGSSGGVLETQYF. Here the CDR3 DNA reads TGTGCCAGCAGCCTTGGGAGTAGCGGAGGAGTTCTAGAGACCCAGTACTTC.

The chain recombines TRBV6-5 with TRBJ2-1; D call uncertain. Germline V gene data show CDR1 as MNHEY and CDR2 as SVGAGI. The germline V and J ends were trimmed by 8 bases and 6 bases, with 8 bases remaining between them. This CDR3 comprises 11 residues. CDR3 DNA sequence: TGTGCCAGCGGGCTGGGCAATGAGCAGTTCTTC. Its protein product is CASGLGNEQFF.

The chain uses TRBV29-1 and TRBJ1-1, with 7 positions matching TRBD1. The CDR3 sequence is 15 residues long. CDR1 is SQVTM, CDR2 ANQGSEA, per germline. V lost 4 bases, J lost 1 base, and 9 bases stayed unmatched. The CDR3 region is CSVVDRARGNTEAFF. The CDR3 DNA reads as TGCAGCGTTGTCGACAGGGCGCGGGGGAACACTGAAGCTTTCTTT.

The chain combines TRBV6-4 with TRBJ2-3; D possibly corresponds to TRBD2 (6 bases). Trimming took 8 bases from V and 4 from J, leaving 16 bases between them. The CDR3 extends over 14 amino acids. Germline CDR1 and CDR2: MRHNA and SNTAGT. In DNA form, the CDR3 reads TGTGCCAGCCGACCGGACTGGGGGGCAGATACGCAGTATTTT. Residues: CASRPDWGADTQYF.

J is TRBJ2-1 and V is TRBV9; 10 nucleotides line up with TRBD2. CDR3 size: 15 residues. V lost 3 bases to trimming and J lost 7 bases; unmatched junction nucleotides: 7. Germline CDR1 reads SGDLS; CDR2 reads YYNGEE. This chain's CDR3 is CASSAIPSGRNEQFF. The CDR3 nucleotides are TGTGCCAGCAGCGCAATACCTAGCGGGAGAAATGAGCAGTTCTTC.

DNA for the CDR3: TGTGCCAGCGATTCGAAGGGGTCCCTCAACACCGGGGAGCTGTTTTTT. Amino acid sequence: CASDSKGSLNTGELFF. The rearrangement links TRBV2 to TRBJ2-2; the D gene is possibly TRBD1 (5 bases). The CDR3 runs to 16 residues. In germline, CDR1 is SNHLY, CDR2 FYNNEI. V was cut by 8 bases and J by 2 bases, with 18 bases left in between.

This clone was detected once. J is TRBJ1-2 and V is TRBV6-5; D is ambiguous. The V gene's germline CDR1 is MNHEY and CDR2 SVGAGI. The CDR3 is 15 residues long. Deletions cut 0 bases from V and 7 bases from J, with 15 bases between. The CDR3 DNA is TGTGCCAGCAGTTACTCCCCCCGGGGTGGTAGTGGCTACACCTTC. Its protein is CASSYSPRGGSGYTF.

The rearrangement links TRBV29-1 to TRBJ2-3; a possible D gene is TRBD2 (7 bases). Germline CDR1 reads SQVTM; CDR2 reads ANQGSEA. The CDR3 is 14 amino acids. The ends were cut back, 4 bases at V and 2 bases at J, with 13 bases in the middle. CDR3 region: CSVVRGALTDTQYF. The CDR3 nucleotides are TGCAGCGTTGTTCGGGGGGCCCTCACAGATACGCAGTATTTT.

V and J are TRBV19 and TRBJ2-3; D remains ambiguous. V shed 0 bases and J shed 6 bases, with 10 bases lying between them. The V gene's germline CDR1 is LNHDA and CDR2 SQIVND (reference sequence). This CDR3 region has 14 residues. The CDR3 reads CASSIDLGSDTQYF. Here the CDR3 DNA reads TGTGCCAGTAGTATAGATCTAGGATCGGATACGCAGTATTTT.

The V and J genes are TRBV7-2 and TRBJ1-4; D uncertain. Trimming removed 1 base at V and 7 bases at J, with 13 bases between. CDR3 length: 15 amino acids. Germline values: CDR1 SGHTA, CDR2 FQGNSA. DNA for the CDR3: TGTGCCAGCAGCTTAGACAGCACCCGGGGTGAAAAACTGTTTTTT. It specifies CASSLDSTRGEKLFF.

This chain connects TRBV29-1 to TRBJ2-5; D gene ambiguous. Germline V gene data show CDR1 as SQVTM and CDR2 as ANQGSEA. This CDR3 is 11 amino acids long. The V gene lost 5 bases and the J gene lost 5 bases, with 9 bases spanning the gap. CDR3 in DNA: TGCAGCGTTCTCCAGAGGGAGACCCAGTACTTC. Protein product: CSVLQRETQYF.

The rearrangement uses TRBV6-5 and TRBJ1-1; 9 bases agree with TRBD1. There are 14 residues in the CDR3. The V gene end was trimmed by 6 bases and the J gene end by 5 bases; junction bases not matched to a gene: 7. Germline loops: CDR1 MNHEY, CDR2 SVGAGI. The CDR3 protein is CASRHRGQVTEAFF. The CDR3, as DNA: TGTGCCAGCAGGCACAGGGGGCAGGTAACTGAAGCTTTCTTT.

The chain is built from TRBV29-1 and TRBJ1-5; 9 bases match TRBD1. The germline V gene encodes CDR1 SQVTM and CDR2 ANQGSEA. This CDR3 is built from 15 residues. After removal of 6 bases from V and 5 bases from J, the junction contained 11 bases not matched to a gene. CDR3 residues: CSVRMTGGRDQPQHF. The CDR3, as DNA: TGCAGCGTCCGAATGACAGGGGGTAGGGATCAGCCCCAGCATTTT.

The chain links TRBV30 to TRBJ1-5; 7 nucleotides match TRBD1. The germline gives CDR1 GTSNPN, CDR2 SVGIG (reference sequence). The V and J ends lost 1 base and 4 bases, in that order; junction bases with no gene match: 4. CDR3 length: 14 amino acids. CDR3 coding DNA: TGTGCCTGGAGTGCGGACAGGAAGAATCAGCCCCAGCATTTT. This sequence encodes CAWSADRKNQPQHF. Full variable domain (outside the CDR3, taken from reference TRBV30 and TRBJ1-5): SQTIHQWPATLVQPVGSPLSLECTVEGTSNPNLYWYRQAAGRGLQLLFYSVGIGQISSEVPQNLSASRPQDRQFILSSKKLLLSDSGFYLCAWSADRKNQPQHFGDGTRLSIL.

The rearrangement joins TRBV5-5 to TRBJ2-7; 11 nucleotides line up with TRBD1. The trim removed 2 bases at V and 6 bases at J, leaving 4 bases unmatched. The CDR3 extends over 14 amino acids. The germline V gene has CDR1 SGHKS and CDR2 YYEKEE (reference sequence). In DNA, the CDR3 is TGTGCCAGCAGCTTCGGGACAGGGGGGGGCGAGCAGTACTTC. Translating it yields CASSFGTGGGEQYF.

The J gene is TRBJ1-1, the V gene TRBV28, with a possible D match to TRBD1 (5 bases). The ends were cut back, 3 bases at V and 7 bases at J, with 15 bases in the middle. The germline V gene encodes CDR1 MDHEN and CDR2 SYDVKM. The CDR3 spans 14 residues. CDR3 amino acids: CASSFLSRQLEAFF. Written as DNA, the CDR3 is TGTGCCAGCAGTTTTCTCTCTCGACAGCTTGAAGCTTTCTTT.